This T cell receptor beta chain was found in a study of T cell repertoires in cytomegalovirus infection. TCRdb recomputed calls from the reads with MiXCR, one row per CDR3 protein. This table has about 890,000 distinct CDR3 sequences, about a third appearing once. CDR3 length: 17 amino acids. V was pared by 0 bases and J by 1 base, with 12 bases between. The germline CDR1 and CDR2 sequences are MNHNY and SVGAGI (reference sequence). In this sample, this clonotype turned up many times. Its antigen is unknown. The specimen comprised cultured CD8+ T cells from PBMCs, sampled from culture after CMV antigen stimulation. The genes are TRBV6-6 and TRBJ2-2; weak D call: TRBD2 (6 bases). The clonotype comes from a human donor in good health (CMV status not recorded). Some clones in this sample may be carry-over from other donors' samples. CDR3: CASSYSAGGVNTGELFF. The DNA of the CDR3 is TGTGCCAGCAGTTACTCGGCCGGGGGAGTGAACACCGGGGAGCTGTTTTTT.